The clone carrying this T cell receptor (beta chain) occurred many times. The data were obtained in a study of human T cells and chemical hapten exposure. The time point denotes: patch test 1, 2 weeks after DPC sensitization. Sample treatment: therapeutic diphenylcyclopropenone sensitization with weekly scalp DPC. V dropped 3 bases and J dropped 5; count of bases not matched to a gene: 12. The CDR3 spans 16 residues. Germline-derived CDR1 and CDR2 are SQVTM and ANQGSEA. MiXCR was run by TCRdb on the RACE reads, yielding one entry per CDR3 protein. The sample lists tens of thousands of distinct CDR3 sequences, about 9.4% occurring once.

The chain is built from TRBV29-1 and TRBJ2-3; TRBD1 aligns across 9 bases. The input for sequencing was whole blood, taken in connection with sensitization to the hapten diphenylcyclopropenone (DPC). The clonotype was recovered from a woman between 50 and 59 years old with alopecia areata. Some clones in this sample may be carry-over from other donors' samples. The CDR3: CSVDTGGKRTVDTQYF. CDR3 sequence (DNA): TGCAGCGTTGATACAGGGGGCAAGAGAACGGTAGATACGCAGTATTTT.